These T cell receptor beta chains were read from a single sample in a study of blood T cell repertoires in COVID-19. TCRdb's copy holds only in-frame clones and misses some; the assay was immunoSEQ multiplex PCR. The sample has 350,000 to 450,000 clones; around 92% are singletons. Sequencing was done on a sample of PBMCs or T cells enriched from blood (not recorded which). The receptors originated from a woman between 25 and 40 years old who had recovered from COVID-19. Each CDR3 is given with its conserved first and last residue. Each record gives: D gene, J gene, V gene, clone size, CDR3 protein, CDR3 DNA. A D gene is named only where the DNA matches it firmly. Clone size is given for some rows only: seen once, a few or many times, or a class if the clone is expanded.

D gene: TRBD1; J gene: TRBJ1-3; V gene: TRBV7-9; clone size: -; CDR3 protein: CASSSSGQALSGNTIYF; CDR3 DNA: TGTGCCAGCAGCTCCTCTGGACAGGCTCTCTCTGGAAACACCATATATTTT
D gene: -; J gene: TRBJ2-7; V gene: TRBV2; clone size: few; CDR3 protein: CASTGRDSYEQYF; CDR3 DNA: TGTGCCAGCACAGGGCGGGACTCCTACGAGCAGTACTTC
D gene: -; J gene: TRBJ2-5; V gene: TRBV29-1; clone size: few; CDR3 protein: CSVGRENIQETQYF; CDR3 DNA: TGCAGCGTAGGCCGGGAAAATATACAAGAGACCCAGTACTTC
D gene: TRBD1; J gene: TRBJ1-2; V gene: TRBV29-1; clone size: -; CDR3 protein: CSVEDRGYVYGYTF; CDR3 DNA: TGCAGCGTTGAGGACAGGGGGTACGTCTATGGCTACACCTTC
D gene: TRBD1; J gene: TRBJ1-2; V gene: TRBV6-1; clone size: -; CDR3 protein: CASSETGGYYGYTF; CDR3 DNA: TGTGCCAGCAGTGAGACAGGGGGCTACTATGGCTACACCTTC
D gene: TRBD1; J gene: TRBJ1-1; V gene: TRBV30; clone size: once; CDR3 protein: CAWSEGTGLGLEAFF; CDR3 DNA: TGTGCCTGGAGTGAGGGGACAGGCCTAGGCCTTGAAGCTTTCTTT
D gene: -; J gene: TRBJ1-4; V gene: TRBV15; clone size: -; CDR3 protein: CATSRGRGVGEKLFF; CDR3 DNA: TGTGCCACCAGCAGAGGGAGAGGCGTGGGTGAAAAACTGTTTTTT
D gene: -; J gene: TRBJ2-7; V gene: TRBV7-2; clone size: -; CDR3 protein: CASSLEGTVPYEQYF; CDR3 DNA: TGTGCCAGCAGCTTAGAAGGAACAGTTCCCTACGAGCAGTACTTC
D gene: -; J gene: TRBJ1-2; V gene: TRBV3-1/TRBV3-2; clone size: -; CDR3 protein: CASSQDATGAYGYTF; CDR3 DNA: TGTGCCAGCAGCCAAGATGCGACAGGCGCTTATGGCTACACCTTC
D gene: -; J gene: TRBJ2-3; V gene: TRBV12-3/TRBV12-4; clone size: -; CDR3 protein: CASSLRSTDTQYF; CDR3 DNA: TGTGCCAGCAGTTTGCGGAGCACAGATACGCAGTATTTT
D gene: -; J gene: TRBJ2-1; V gene: TRBV5-3; clone size: -; CDR3 protein: CARSLAGSYTYNEQFF; CDR3 DNA: TGTGCCAGAAGCTTGGCAGGGTCTTATACCTACAATGAGCAGTTCTTC
D gene: -; J gene: TRBJ1-6; V gene: TRBV3-1/TRBV3-2; clone size: -; CDR3 protein: CASSQDRQGSLHF; CDR3 DNA: TGTGCCAGCAGCCAAGATCGCCAGGGGTCCCTCCACTTT
D gene: TRBD2; J gene: TRBJ2-7; V gene: TRBV7-8; clone size: -; CDR3 protein: CASSARDRALAGAYEQYF; CDR3 DNA: TGTGCCAGCAGCGCCCGGGACAGGGCACTAGCGGGGGCCTACGAGCAGTACTTC
D gene: TRBD2; J gene: TRBJ2-3; V gene: TRBV19; clone size: once; CDR3 protein: CASSIASGGAPDTQYF; CDR3 DNA: TGTGCCAGTAGTATAGCGAGCGGGGGGGCCCCAGATACGCAGTATTTT
D gene: TRBD1; J gene: TRBJ2-5; V gene: TRBV11-3; clone size: once; CDR3 protein: CASSQDREETQYF; CDR3 DNA: TGTGCCAGCAGCCAGGACAGGGAAGAGACCCAGTACTTC
D gene: TRBD1; J gene: TRBJ2-7; V gene: TRBV19; clone size: few; CDR3 protein: CASSLRTGGSYEQYF; CDR3 DNA: TGTGCCAGTAGTCTGAGGACAGGGGGCTCCTACGAGCAGTACTTC
D gene: -; J gene: TRBJ1-1; V gene: TRBV7-2; clone size: -; CDR3 protein: CASSEGHVPEAFF; CDR3 DNA: TGTGCCAGCAGCGAAGGACATGTCCCTGAAGCTTTCTTT
D gene: TRBD2; J gene: TRBJ2-1; V gene: TRBV18; clone size: -; CDR3 protein: CASSPFELAGYNEQFF; CDR3 DNA: TGTGCCAGCTCACCTTTCGAACTAGCGGGTTACAATGAGCAGTTCTTC
D gene: -; J gene: TRBJ1-1; V gene: TRBV30; clone size: -; CDR3 protein: CAWRSNRDTEAFF; CDR3 DNA: TGTGCCTGGAGGTCGAACAGGGACACTGAAGCTTTCTTT
D gene: -; J gene: TRBJ1-5; V gene: TRBV2; clone size: -; CDR3 protein: CASTEGLGNQPQHF; CDR3 DNA: TGTGCCAGCACCGAGGGTCTGGGCAATCAGCCCCAGCATTTT
D gene: -; J gene: TRBJ2-1; V gene: TRBV3-1/TRBV3-2; clone size: few; CDR3 protein: CASSPGVLGDEQFF; CDR3 DNA: TGTGCCAGCAGCCCCGGCGTCCTAGGGGATGAGCAGTTCTTC
D gene: TRBD2; J gene: TRBJ2-3; V gene: TRBV19; clone size: once; CDR3 protein: CASSIEAGLYTDTQYF; CDR3 DNA: TGTGCCAGTAGTATCGAAGCGGGGCTCTACACAGATACGCAGTATTTT
D gene: -; J gene: TRBJ1-5; V gene: TRBV7-8; clone size: -; CDR3 protein: CASSFSRDYSNQPQHF; CDR3 DNA: TGTGCCAGCAGCTTCAGCAGGGACTATAGCAATCAGCCCCAGCATTTT
D gene: TRBD2; J gene: TRBJ2-1; V gene: TRBV11-2; clone size: -; CDR3 protein: CASSLELAGNYNEQFF; CDR3 DNA: TGTGCCAGCAGCTTAGAGCTAGCGGGAAATTACAATGAGCAGTTCTTC
D gene: -; J gene: TRBJ2-2; V gene: TRBV7-8; clone size: -; CDR3 protein: CASSLVSGPTGELFF; CDR3 DNA: TGTGCCAGCAGCCTCGTGAGCGGCCCCACCGGGGAGCTGTTTTTT
D gene: -; J gene: TRBJ2-7; V gene: TRBV11-2; clone size: once; CDR3 protein: CASSRLYEQYF; CDR3 DNA: TGTGCCAGCAGCCGGTTATACGAGCAGTACTTC
D gene: TRBD1; J gene: TRBJ1-2; V gene: TRBV6-1; clone size: -; CDR3 protein: CASRTTGGDGYTF; CDR3 DNA: TGTGCCAGCAGAACGACAGGGGGTGACGGCTACACCTTC
D gene: TRBD1; J gene: TRBJ1-1; V gene: TRBV5-1; clone size: -; CDR3 protein: CASSQDRGHMNTEAFF; CDR3 DNA: TGCGCCAGCAGCCAGGACAGGGGACACATGAACACTGAAGCTTTCTTT
D gene: -; J gene: TRBJ1-2; V gene: TRBV19; clone size: -; CDR3 protein: CASRAGGGYTF; CDR3 DNA: TGTGCCAGTAGGGCAGGTGGTGGCTACACCTTC
D gene: TRBD1; J gene: TRBJ2-7; V gene: TRBV29-1; clone size: -; CDR3 protein: CSVEEGQGYEQYF; CDR3 DNA: TGCAGCGTTGAAGAAGGACAGGGGTACGAGCAGTACTTC
D gene: TRBD1; J gene: TRBJ2-5; V gene: TRBV28; clone size: few; CDR3 protein: CASRGQMETQYF; CDR3 DNA: TGTGCCAGCAGGGGACAGATGGAGACCCAGTACTTC
D gene: -; J gene: TRBJ2-3; V gene: TRBV5-6; clone size: once; CDR3 protein: CASRYKGKITDTQYF; CDR3 DNA: TGTGCCAGCAGATACAAGGGGAAGATTACAGATACGCAGTATTTT
D gene: TRBD1; J gene: TRBJ2-7; V gene: TRBV7-2; clone size: -; CDR3 protein: CASSLRDRAYEQYF; CDR3 DNA: TGTGCCAGCAGCTTACGGGACAGAGCATACGAGCAGTACTTC
D gene: -; J gene: TRBJ1-1; V gene: TRBV5-4; clone size: -; CDR3 protein: CASGPNTEAFF; CDR3 DNA: TGTGCCAGCGGGCCGAACACTGAAGCTTTCTTT
D gene: TRBD2; J gene: TRBJ2-7; V gene: TRBV5-4; clone size: -; CDR3 protein: CASSPTSGGSYEQYF; CDR3 DNA: TGTGCCAGCAGTCCGACTAGCGGGGGCTCCTACGAGCAGTACTTC
D gene: TRBD1; J gene: TRBJ1-1; V gene: TRBV5-1; clone size: once; CDR3 protein: CASSLGQGGMGTEAFF; CDR3 DNA: TGCGCCAGCAGCTTAGGACAGGGGGGAATGGGTACTGAAGCTTTCTTT
D gene: -; J gene: TRBJ1-1; V gene: TRBV10-3; clone size: -; CDR3 protein: CAISAPQRTEAFF; CDR3 DNA: TGTGCCATCAGTGCCCCGCAGCGCACTGAAGCTTTCTTT
D gene: -; J gene: TRBJ2-7; V gene: TRBV10-1; clone size: -; CDR3 protein: CASSEWAGSEQYF; CDR3 DNA: TGCGCCAGCAGTGAGTGGGCAGGTAGCGAGCAGTACTTC
D gene: TRBD1; J gene: TRBJ1-1; V gene: TRBV11-3; clone size: -; CDR3 protein: CASSPRQGAEAFF; CDR3 DNA: TGTGCCAGCAGCCCAAGACAGGGGGCTGAAGCTTTCTTT
D gene: -; J gene: TRBJ2-1; V gene: TRBV19; clone size: -; CDR3 protein: CASSIGVHEFF; CDR3 DNA: TGTGCCAGCTCGATCGGGGTTCATGAGTTCTTC
D gene: TRBD2; J gene: TRBJ2-3; V gene: TRBV20-1; clone size: -; CDR3 protein: CSASGVIGTISTDTQYF; CDR3 DNA: TGCAGTGCTAGTGGGGTTATCGGGACTATTAGCACAGATACGCAGTATTTT
D gene: -; J gene: TRBJ1-6; V gene: TRBV7-8; clone size: -; CDR3 protein: CASSSRGSSYNSPLHF; CDR3 DNA: TGTGCCAGCAGCTCCAGGGGAAGCTCCTATAATTCACCCCTCCACTTT
D gene: -; J gene: TRBJ2-1; V gene: TRBV14; clone size: -; CDR3 protein: CASSPGTDRLAPYNEQFF; CDR3 DNA: TGTGCCAGCAGCCCTGGGACAGATAGACTAGCGCCCTACAATGAGCAGTTCTTC
D gene: TRBD1; J gene: TRBJ1-1; V gene: TRBV19; clone size: -; CDR3 protein: CASSYPGGTVEAFF; CDR3 DNA: TGTGCCAGTAGTTACCCAGGGGGGACGGTTGAAGCTTTCTTT
D gene: TRBD1; J gene: TRBJ1-5; V gene: TRBV19; clone size: -; CDR3 protein: CATTDRGGQPQHF; CDR3 DNA: TGTGCCACTACAGACAGGGGAGGCCAGCCCCAGCATTTT
D gene: -; J gene: TRBJ2-1; V gene: TRBV24-1; clone size: once; CDR3 protein: CATSDGNEQFF; CDR3 DNA: TGTGCCACCAGTGACGGGAATGAGCAGTTCTTC
D gene: TRBD1; J gene: TRBJ2-7; V gene: TRBV5-1; clone size: -; CDR3 protein: CASSARDRGPYEQYF; CDR3 DNA: TGCGCCAGCAGTGCCCGGGACAGGGGGCCTTACGAGCAGTACTTC
D gene: -; J gene: TRBJ2-7; V gene: TRBV11-2; clone size: once; CDR3 protein: CASSPGTYEQYF; CDR3 DNA: TGTGCCAGCAGCCCGGGGACCTACGAGCAGTACTTC
D gene: -; J gene: TRBJ2-1; V gene: TRBV11-2; clone size: -; CDR3 protein: CASSFLYNEQFF; CDR3 DNA: TGTGCCAGCAGCTTCCTATACAATGAGCAGTTCTTC
D gene: TRBD2; J gene: TRBJ2-1; V gene: TRBV11-2; clone size: -; CDR3 protein: CASSLEGLGSNEQFF; CDR3 DNA: TGTGCCAGCAGCTTAGAGGGACTAGGTTCCAATGAGCAGTTCTTC
D gene: -; J gene: TRBJ1-1; V gene: TRBV24-1; clone size: -; CDR3 protein: CATSDGPSGEAFF; CDR3 DNA: TGTGCCACCAGTGATGGCCCTTCAGGGGAAGCTTTCTTT
D gene: TRBD2; J gene: TRBJ2-1; V gene: TRBV27; clone size: -; CDR3 protein: CASSLGGLAVEQFF; CDR3 DNA: TGTGCCAGCAGTTTGGGGGGACTAGCTGTCGAGCAGTTCTTC
D gene: -; J gene: TRBJ1-5; V gene: TRBV18; clone size: -; CDR3 protein: CASSPGGNFQPQHF; CDR3 DNA: TGTGCCAGCTCACCTGGGGGGAATTTCCAGCCCCAGCATTTT
D gene: TRBD1; J gene: TRBJ1-2; V gene: TRBV18; clone size: -; CDR3 protein: CASSPRRGGSGYTF; CDR3 DNA: TGTGCCAGCTCACCCCGGAGAGGGGGCAGTGGCTACACCTTC
D gene: -; J gene: TRBJ2-7; V gene: TRBV5-1; clone size: -; CDR3 protein: CASSLGGQQGSLEQYF; CDR3 DNA: TGCGCCAGCAGCTTGGGAGGACAGCAAGGCTCTCTCGAGCAGTACTTC
D gene: -; J gene: TRBJ2-7; V gene: TRBV7-8; clone size: -; CDR3 protein: CASSGGSGTVYEQYF; CDR3 DNA: TGTGCCAGCTCCGGGGGAAGCGGCACGGTATACGAGCAGTACTTC
D gene: -; J gene: TRBJ2-2; V gene: TRBV11-1; clone size: -; CDR3 protein: CASSLVDRPNTGELFF; CDR3 DNA: TGTGCCAGCAGCTTAGTCGACAGACCGAACACCGGGGAGCTGTTTTTT